The sequence of this T cell receptor beta chain was determined in a study of shared clonotypes between healthy human individuals. The overall study: CD4 naive and CD4 memory each took three plates per donor, while CD8 naive took two and CD8 memory one.

The method was immunoSEQ multiplex PCR; TCRdb's version includes in-frame clones alone and lacks a portion of them. This sample has millions of clones, with just over 90% found just once. V was pared by 7 bases and J by 2 bases, with 4 bases of the junction left unmatched. The CDR3 is made up of 14 amino acids. Looked up from germline, CDR1 is SGHTA and CDR2 is FQGTGA. Study results and limitations: Researchers found naive subsets generally carried larger estimated richness than memory subsets.

Concerning this clone itself: No antigen is known for it.

The material sequenced was naive CD4+ T cells sorted from blood. Subset indicated: CD45RA+ positively selected. The TCR sequence derives from a man between 18 and 35 years old in good health. This sequence joins TRBV7-3 and TRBJ2-5; 10 bases are a match to TRBD2. The CDR3 region is CASTWTSGQETQYF. CDR3 nucleotide sequence: TGTGCCAGCACTTGGACTAGCGGTCAAGAGACCCAGTACTTC.